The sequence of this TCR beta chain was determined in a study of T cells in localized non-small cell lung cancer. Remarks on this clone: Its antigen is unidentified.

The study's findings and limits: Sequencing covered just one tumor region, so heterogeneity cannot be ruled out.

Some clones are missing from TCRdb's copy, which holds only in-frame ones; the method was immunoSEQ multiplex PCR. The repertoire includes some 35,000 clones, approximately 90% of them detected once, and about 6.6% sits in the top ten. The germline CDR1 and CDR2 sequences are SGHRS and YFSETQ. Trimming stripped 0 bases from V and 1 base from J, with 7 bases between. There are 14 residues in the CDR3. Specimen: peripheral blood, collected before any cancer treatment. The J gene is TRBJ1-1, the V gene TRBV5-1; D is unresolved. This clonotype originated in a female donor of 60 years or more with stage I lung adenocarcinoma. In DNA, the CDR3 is TGCGCCAGCAGCTTGGCCGGGCGGAACACTGAAGCTTTCTTT. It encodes CASSLAGRNTEAFF.